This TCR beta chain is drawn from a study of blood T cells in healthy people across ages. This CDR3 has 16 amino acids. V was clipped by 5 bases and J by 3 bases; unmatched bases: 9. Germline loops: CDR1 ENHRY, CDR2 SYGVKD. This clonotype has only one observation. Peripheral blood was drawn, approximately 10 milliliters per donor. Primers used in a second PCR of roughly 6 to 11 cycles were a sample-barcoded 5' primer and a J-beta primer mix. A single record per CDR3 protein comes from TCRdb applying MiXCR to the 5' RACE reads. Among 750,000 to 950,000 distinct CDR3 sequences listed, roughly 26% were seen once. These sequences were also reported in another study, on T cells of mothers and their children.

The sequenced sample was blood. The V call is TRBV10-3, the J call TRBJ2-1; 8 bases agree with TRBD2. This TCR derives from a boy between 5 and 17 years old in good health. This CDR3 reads CAISQRRGGNYNEQFF. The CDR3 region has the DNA TGTGCCATCAGTCAGCGCCGGGGGGGGAACTACAATGAGCAGTTCTTC.